Included here is one T cell receptor beta chain sequence, with context. Together with a sample-barcoded 5' primer, a J-beta primer mix was included in a second PCR lasting about 6 to 11 cycles. TCRdb re-derived calls from the 5' RACE reads in MiXCR, one entry per CDR3 protein. The sample holds roughly 1,800,000 distinct CDR3 sequences; around 48% are singletons and the top ten take more than 2%. RNA extraction gave at least 6 micrograms of total RNA per sample. This sample stems from a study of blood T cells in healthy people across ages. CDR3 length: 15 amino acids. Trimming removed 1 base from V and 6 bases from J, with 12 bases in between. Per germline, CDR1 ENHRY and CDR2 SYGVKD.

Input material: blood. J is TRBJ1-4 and V is TRBV10-3; possible D gene TRBD1, 5 bases. This TCR derives from a middle-aged woman in good health. The CDR3 spells CAISEWGGTDEKLFF. The CDR3 DNA sequence: TGTGCCATCAGTGAGTGGGGGGGGACGGATGAAAAACTGTTTTTT.